The clone carrying this T cell receptor beta chain was counted at least ten times. TCRdb reanalysed the PCR reads using MiXCR and keeps one entry per CDR3 protein. The sample consists of 100,000 or so distinct CDR3 sequences, under 40% of them appearing once. This sample was taken from a study of molecular identifiers for immune sequencing clone quantification. The sequenced sample consisted of naive CD8+ T cells from blood, with Jurkat cell RNA spiked in. Documented subset: FACS-sorted CD8+CD4-CCR7+CD45RA+ naive T cells. This receptor was obtained from a human donor in good health. Some libraries in this study had Jurkat cell RNA spiked in.

CDR3 nucleotides: TGTGCCAGCAGCCCTCCGACAGGGCGGAAGGAAGCTTTCTTT. Its protein product is CASSPPTGRKEAFF. The V gene is TRBV9, the J gene TRBJ1-1; 7 bases match TRBD1. This CDR3 contains 14 residues. Germline lookup yields CDR1 SGDLS and CDR2 YYNGEE. Losses at the gene ends were 4 bases for V and 8 bases for J; bases not matched to a gene: 11.